This T cell receptor (beta chain) was sequenced for a study of cytomegalovirus exposure and HLA in healthy donors. Study context: An analysis done earlier identified 100 million to 140 million unique TCR beta sequences from about 180 million T cells. The study's findings and limits: Cytomegalovirus status was reportedly diagnosed by the classifier with high sensitivity and specificity. What TCR beta sequences reportedly achieved was accurate prediction of HLA-A and HLA-B alleles in most subjects.

Notes on this clone: What it recognizes is unknown.

The PCR used 60 Vbeta and 13 Jbeta primers. The repertoire was sequenced with immunoSEQ multiplex PCR; TCRdb's copy has only in-frame clones and lacks some. The sample lists approximately 110,000 clones, more than 60% occurring once. V shed 3 bases and J shed 2 bases, with 8 bases lying between them. Germline lookup yields CDR1 SGDLS and CDR2 YYNGEE. CDR3 size: 13 residues. The V gene is TRBV9, the J gene TRBJ2-5; D uncertain. Sequences were obtained from PBMCs. The TCR sequence derives from a woman aged 40 to 50 in good health and CMV-seronegative. CDR3 bases: TGTGCCAGCAGCGCGACTGGTCAAGAGACCCAGTACTTC. This gives the protein CASSATGQETQYF.